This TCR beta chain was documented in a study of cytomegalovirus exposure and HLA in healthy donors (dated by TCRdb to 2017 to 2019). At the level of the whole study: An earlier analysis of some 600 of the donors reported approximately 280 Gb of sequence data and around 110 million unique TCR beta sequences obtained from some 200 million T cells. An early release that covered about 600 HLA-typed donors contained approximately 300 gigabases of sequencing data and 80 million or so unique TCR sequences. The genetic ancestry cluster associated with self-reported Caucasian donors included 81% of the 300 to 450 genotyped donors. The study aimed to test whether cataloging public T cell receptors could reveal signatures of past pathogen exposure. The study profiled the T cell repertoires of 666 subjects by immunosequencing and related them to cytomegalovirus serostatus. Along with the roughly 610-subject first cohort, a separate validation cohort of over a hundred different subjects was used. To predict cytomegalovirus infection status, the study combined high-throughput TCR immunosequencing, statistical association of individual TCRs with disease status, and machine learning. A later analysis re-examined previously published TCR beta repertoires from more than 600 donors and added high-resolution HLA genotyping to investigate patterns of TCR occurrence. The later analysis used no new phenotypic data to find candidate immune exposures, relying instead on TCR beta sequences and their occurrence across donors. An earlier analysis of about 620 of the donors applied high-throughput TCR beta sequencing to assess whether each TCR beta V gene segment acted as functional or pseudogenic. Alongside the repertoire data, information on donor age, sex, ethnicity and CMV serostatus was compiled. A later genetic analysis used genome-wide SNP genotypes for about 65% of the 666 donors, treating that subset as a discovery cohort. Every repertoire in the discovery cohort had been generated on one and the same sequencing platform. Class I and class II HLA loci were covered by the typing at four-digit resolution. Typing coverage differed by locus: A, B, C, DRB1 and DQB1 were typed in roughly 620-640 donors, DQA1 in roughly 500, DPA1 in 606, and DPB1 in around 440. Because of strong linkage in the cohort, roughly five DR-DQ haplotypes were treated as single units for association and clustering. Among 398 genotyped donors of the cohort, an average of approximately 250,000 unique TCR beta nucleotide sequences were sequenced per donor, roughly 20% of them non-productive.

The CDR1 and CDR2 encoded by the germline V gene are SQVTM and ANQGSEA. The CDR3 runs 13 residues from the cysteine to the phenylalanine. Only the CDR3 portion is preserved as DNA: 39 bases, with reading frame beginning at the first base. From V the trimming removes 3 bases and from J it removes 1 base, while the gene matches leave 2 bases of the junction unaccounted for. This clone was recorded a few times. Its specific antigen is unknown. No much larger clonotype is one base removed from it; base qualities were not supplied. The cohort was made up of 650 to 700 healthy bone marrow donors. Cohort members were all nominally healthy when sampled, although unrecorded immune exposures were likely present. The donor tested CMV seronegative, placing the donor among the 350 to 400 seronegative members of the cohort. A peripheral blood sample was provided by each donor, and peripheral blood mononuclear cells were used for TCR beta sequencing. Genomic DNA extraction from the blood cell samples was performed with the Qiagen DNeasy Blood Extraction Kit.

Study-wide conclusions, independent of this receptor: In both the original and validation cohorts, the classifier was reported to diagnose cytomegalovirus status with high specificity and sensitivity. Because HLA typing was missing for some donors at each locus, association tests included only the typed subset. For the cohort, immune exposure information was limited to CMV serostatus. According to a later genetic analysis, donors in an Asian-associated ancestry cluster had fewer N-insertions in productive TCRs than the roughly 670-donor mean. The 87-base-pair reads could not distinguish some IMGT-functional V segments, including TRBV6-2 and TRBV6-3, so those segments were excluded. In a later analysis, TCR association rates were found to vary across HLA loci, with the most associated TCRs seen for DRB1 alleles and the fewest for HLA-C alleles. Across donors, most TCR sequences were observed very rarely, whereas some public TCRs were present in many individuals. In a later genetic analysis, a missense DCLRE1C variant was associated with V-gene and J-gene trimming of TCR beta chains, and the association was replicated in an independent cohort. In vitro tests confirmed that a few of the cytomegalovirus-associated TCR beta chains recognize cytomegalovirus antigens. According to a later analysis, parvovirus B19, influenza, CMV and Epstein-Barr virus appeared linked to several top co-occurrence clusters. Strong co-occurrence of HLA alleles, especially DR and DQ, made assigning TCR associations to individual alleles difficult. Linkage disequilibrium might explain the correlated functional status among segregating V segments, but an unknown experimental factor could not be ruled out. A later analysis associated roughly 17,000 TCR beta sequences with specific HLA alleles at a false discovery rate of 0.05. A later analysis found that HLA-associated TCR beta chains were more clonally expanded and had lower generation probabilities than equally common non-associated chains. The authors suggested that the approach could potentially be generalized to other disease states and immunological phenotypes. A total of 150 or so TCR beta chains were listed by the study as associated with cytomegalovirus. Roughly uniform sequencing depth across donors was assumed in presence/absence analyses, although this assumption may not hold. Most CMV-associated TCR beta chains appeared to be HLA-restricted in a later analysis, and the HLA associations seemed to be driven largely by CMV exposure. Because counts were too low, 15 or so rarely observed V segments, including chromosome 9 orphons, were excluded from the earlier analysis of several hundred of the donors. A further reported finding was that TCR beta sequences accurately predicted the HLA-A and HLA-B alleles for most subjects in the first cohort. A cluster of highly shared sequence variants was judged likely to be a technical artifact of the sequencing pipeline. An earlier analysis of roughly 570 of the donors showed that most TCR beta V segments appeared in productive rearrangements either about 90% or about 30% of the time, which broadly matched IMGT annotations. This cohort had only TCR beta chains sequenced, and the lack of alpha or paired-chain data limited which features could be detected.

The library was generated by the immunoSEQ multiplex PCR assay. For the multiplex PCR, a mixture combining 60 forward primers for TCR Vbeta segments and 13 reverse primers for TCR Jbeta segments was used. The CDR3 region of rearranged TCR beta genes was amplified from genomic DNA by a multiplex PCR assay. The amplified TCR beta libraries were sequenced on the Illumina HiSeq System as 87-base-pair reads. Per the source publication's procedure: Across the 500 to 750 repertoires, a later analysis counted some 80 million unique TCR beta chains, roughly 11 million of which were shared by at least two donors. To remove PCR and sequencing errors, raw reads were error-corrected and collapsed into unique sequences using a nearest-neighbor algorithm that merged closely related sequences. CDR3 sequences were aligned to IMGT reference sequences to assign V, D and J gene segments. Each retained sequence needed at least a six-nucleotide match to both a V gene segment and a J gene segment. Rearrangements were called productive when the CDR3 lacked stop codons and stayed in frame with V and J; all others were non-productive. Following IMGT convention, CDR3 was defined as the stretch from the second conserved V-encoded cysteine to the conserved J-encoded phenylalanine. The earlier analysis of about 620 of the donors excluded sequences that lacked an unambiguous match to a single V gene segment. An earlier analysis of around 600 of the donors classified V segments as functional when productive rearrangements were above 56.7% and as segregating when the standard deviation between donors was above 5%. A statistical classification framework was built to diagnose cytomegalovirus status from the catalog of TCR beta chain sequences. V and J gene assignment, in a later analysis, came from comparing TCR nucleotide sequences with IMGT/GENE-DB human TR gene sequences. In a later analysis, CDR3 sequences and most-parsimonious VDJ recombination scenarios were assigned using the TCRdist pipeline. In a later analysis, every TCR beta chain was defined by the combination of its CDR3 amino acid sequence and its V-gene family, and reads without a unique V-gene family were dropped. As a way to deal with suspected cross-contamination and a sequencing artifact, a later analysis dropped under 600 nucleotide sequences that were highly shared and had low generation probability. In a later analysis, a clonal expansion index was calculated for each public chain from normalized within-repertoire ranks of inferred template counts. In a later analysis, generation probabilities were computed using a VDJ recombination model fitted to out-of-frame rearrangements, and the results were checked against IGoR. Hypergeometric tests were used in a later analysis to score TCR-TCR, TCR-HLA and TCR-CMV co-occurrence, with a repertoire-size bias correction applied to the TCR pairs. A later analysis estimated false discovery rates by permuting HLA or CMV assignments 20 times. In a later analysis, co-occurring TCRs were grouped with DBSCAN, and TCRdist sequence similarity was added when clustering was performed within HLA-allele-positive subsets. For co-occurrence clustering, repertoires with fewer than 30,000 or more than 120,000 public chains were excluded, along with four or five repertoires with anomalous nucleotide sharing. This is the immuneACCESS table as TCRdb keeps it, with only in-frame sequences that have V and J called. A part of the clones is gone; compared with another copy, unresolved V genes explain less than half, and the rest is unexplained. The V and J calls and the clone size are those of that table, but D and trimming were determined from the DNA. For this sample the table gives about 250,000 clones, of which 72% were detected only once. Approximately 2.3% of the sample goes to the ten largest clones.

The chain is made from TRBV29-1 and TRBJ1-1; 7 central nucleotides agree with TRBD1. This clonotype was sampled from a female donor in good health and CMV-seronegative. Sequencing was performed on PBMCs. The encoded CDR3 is CSVDRGRNTEAFF. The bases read TGCAGCGTTGACAGGGGGAGGAACACTGAAGCTTTCTTT. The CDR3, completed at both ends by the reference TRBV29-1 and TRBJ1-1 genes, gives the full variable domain SAVISQKPSRDICQRGTSLTIQCQVDSQVTMMFWYRQQPGQSLTLIATANQGSEATYESGFVIDKFPISRPNLTFSTLTVSNMSPEDSSIYLCSVDRGRNTEAFFGQGTRLTVV.